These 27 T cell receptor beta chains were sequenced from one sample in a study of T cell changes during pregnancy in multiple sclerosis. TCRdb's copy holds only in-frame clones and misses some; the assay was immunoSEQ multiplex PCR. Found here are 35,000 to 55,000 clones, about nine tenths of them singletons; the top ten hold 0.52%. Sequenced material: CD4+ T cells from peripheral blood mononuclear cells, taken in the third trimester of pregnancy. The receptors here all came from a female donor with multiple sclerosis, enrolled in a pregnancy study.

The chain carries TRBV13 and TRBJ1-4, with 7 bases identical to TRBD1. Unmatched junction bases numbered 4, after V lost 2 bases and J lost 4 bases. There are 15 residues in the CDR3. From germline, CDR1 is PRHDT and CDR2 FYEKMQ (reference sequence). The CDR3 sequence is CASSLRTGFNEKLFF. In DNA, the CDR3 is TGTGCCAGCAGCTTAAGGACAGGCTTTAATGAAAAACTGTTTTTT.

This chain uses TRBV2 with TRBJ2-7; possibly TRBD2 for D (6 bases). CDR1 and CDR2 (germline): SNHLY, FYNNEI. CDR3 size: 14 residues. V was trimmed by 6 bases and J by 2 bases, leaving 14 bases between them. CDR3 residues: CASSETRITYEQYF. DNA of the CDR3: TGTGCCAGCAGCGAGACTAGAATCACCTACGAGCAGTACTTC.

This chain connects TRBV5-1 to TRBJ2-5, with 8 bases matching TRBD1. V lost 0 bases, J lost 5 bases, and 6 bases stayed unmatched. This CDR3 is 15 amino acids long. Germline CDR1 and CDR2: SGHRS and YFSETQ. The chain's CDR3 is CASSLAPGGFETQYF. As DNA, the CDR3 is TGCGCCAGCAGCTTGGCCCCAGGGGGCTTCGAGACCCAGTACTTC.

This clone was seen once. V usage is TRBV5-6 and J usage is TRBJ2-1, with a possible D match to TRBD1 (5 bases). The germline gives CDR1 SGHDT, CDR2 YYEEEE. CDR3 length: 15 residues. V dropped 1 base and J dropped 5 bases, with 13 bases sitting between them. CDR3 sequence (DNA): TGTGCCAGCAGCTTGACAGGCCGGTGGAACAATGAGCAGTTCTTC. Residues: CASSLTGRWNNEQFF.

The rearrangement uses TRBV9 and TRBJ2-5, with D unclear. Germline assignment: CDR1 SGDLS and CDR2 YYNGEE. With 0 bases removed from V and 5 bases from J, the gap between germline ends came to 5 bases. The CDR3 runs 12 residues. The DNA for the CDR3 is TGTGCCAGCAGCGTAGGCGATGAGACCCAGTACTTC. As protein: CASSVGDETQYF.

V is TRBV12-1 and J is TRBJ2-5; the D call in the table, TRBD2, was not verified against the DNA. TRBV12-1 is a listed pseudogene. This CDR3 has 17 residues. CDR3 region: CASSFRRGTSGRKTQYF. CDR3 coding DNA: TGTGCCAGCAGCTTTAGACGCGGGACTAGCGGAAGAAAGACCCAGTACTTC.

This CDR3 reads CASSPRTGGRGGNTEAFF. DNA for the CDR3: TGTGCCAGCAGTCCACGGACAGGGGGTAGAGGAGGGAACACTGAAGCTTTCTTT. This sequence joins TRBV27 and TRBJ1-1; TRBD1 matches at 10 bases. CDR1 MNHEY and CDR2 SMNVEV come from the germline V gene (reference sequence). The CDR3 consists of 18 residues. The junction had 13 bases not matched to a gene; V was cut back by 5 bases and J by 1 base.

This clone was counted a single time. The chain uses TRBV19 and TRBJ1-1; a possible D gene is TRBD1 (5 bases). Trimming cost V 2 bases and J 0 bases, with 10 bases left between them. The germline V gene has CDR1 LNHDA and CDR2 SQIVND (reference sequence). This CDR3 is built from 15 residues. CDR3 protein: CASSIRQFMNTEAFF. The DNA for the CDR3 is TGTGCCAGTAGTATAAGACAGTTCATGAACACTGAAGCTTTCTTT.

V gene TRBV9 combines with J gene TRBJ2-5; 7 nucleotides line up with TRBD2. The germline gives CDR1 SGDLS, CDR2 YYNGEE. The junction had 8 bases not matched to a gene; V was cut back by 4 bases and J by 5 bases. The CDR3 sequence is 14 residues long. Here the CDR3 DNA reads TGTGCCAGCAGCATCAGCGGGAAGTGGGAGACCCAGTACTTC. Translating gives CASSISGKWETQYF.

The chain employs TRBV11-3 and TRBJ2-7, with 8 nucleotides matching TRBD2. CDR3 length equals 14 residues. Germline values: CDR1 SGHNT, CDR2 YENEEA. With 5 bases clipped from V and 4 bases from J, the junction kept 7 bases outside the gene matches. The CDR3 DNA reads TGTGCCAGCAGCCCTCGGGGGGGAGGGTACGAGCAGTACTTC. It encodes CASSPRGGGYEQYF.

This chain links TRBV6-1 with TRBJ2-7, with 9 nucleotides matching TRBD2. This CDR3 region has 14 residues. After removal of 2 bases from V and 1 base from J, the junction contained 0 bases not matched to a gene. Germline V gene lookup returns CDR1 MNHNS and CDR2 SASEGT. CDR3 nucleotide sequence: TGTGCCAGCAGTGAAAGCGGGAGGTCCTACGAGCAGTACTTC. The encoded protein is CASSESGRSYEQYF.

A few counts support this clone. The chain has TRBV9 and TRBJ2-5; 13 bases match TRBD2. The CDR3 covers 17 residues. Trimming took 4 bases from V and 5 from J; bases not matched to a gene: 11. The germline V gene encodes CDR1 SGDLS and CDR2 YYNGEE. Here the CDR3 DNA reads TGTGCCAGCAGCCCACAGACTAGCGGGAGGCGAGGGGAGACCCAGTACTTC. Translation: CASSPQTSGRRGETQYF. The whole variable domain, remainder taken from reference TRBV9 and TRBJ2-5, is DSGVTQTPKHLITATGQRVTLRCSPRSGDLSVYWYQQSLDQGLQFLIQYYNGEERAKGNILERFSAQQFPDLHSELNLSSLELGDSALYFCASSPQTSGRRGETQYFGPGTRLLVL.

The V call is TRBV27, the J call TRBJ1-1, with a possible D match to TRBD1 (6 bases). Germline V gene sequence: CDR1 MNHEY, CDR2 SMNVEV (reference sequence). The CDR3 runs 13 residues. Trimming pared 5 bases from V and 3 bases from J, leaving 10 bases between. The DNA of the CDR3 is TGTGCCAGCAGTCTTCAGGGGTACACTGAAGCTTTCTTT. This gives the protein CASSLQGYTEAFF.

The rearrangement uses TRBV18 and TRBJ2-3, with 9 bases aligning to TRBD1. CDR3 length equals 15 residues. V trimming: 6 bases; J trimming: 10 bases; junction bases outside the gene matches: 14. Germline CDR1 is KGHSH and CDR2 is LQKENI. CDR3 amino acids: CASSLPKGTGSAQYF. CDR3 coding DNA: TGTGCCAGCTCCCTACCAAAGGGGACAGGGTCGGCGCAGTATTTT.

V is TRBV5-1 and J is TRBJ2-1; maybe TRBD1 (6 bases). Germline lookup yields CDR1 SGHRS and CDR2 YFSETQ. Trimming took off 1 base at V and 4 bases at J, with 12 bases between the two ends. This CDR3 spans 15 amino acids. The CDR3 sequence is CASSLLGAQYNEQFF. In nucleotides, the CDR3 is TGCGCCAGCAGCTTGCTGGGGGCCCAATACAATGAGCAGTTCTTC.

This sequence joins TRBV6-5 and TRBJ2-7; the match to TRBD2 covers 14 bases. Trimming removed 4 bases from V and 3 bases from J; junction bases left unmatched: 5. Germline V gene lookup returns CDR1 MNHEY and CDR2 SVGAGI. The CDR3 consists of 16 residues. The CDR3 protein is CASSSSGLAGVYEQYF. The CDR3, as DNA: TGTGCCAGCAGTTCCTCGGGACTAGCGGGAGTCTACGAGCAGTACTTC.

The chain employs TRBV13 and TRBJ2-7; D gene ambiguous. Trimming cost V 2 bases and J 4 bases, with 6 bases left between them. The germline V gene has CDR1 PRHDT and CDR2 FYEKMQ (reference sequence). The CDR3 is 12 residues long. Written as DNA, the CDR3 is TGTGCCAGCAGCTTACGGAGATACGAGCAGTACTTC. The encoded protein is CASSLRRYEQYF.

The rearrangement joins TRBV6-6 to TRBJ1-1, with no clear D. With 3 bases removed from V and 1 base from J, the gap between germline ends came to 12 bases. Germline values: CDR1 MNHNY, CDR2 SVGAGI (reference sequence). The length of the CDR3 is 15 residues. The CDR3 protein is CASSYESAGNTEAFF. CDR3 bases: TGTGCCAGCAGTTATGAGTCCGCGGGGAACACTGAAGCTTTCTTT.

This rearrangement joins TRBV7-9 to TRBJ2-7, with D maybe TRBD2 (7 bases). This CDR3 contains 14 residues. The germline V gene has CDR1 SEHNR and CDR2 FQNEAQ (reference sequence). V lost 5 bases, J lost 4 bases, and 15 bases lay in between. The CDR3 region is CASSTLGGAYEQYF. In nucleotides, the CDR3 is TGTGCCAGCAGCACCCTGGGGGGGGCTTACGAGCAGTACTTC.

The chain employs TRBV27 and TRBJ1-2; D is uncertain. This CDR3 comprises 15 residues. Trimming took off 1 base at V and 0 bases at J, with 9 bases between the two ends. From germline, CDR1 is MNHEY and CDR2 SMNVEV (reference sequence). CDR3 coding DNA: TGTGCCAGCAGTTTATTGGGGAGGTCTAACTATGGCTACACCTTC. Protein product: CASSLLGRSNYGYTF.

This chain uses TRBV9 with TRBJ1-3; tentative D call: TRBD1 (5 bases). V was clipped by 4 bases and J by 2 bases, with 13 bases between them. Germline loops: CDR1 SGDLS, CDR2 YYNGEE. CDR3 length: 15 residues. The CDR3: CASSSQDLTGNTIYF. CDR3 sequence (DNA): TGTGCCAGCAGCTCACAGGACCTTACTGGAAACACCATATATTTT. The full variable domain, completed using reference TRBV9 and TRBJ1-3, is DSGVTQTPKHLITATGQRVTLRCSPRSGDLSVYWYQQSLDQGLQFLIQYYNGEERAKGNILERFSAQQFPDLHSELNLSSLELGDSALYFCASSSQDLTGNTIYFGEGSWLTVV.

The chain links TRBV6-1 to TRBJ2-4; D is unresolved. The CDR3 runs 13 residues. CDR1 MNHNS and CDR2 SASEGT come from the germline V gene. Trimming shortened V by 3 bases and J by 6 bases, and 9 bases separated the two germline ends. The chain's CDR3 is CASSDGWANIQYF. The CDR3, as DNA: TGTGCCAGCAGTGATGGTTGGGCAAACATTCAGTACTTC.

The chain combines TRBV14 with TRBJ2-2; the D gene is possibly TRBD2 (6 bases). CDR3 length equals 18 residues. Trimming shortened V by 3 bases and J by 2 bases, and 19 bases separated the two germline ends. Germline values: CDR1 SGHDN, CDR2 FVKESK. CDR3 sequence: CASSHPVQAGINTGELFF. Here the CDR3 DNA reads TGTGCCAGCAGCCACCCCGTCCAGGCGGGGATAAACACCGGGGAGCTGTTTTTT. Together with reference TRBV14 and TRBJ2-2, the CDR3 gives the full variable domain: EAGVTQFPSHSVIEKGQTVTLRCDPISGHDNLYWYRRVMGKEIKFLLHFVKESKQDESGMPNNRFLAERTGGTYSTLKVQPAELEDSGVYFCASSHPVQAGINTGELFFGEGSRLTVL.

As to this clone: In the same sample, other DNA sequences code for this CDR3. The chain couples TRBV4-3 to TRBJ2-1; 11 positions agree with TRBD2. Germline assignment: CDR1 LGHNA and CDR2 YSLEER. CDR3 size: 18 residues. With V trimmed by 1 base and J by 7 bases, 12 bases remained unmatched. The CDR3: CASSQGGTSGILGNEQFF. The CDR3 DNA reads TGCGCCAGCAGCCAAGGGGGGACTAGCGGAATCCTTGGGAATGAGCAGTTCTTC.

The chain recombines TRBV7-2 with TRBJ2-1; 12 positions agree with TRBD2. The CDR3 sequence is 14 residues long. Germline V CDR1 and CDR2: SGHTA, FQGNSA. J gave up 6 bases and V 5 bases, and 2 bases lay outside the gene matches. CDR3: CASSTSGGPNEQFF. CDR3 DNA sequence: TGTGCCAGCAGCACTAGCGGGGGGCCCAATGAGCAGTTCTTC.

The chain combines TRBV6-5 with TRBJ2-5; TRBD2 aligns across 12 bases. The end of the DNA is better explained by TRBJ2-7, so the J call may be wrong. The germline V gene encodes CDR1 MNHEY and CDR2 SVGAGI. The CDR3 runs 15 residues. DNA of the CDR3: TGTGCCAGCAGTTACTCGACTAGCGGGAGAAACGAGCAGTACTTC. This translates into CASSYSTSGRNEQYF.

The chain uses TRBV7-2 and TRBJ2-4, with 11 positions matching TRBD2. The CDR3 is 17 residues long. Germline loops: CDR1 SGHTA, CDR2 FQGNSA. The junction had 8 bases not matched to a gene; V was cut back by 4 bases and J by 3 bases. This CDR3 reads CASSSAGTSGIKNIQYF. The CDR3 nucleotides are TGTGCCAGCAGCTCCGCCGGGACTAGCGGCATCAAAAACATTCAGTACTTC.